This is a list of T cell receptor beta chains from one sample in a study of cytomegalovirus exposure and HLA in healthy donors. TCRdb keeps only in-frame clones here, not all; method: immunoSEQ multiplex PCR. This table has about 120,000 clones, roughly 80% appearing once. The specimen was PBMCs. These receptor sequences come from a man in his sixties in good health and CMV-seropositive. The CDR3 runs from the conserved cysteine through the conserved F or W. Fields, in order: J gene, clone size, D gene, V gene, CDR3 protein, CDR3 DNA. D genes are given only for firm matches. Not every row has a clone size; where given, it reads once, few, many or a size class.

TRBJ1-6	.	TRBD1	TRBV6-1	CASSGQGSSPLHF	TGTGCCAGCAGCGGACAGGGGTCTTCACCCCTCCACTTT
TRBJ2-5	.	TRBD2	TRBV5-1	CASSFGALAGAQETQYF	TGCGCCAGCAGCTTTGGGGCACTAGCGGGGGCCCAAGAGACCCAGTACTTC
TRBJ1-5	.	.	TRBV7-9	CASSLEAGPQPQHF	TGTGCCAGCAGCTTAGAGGCAGGTCCTCAGCCCCAGCATTTT
TRBJ2-2	.	TRBD2	TRBV2	CASSEGGSHTGELFF	TGTGCCAGCAGTGAGGGCGGGAGTCACACCGGGGAGCTGTTTTTT
TRBJ2-7	.	.	TRBV21-1	CASTTGVDEQYF	TGTGCCAGCACCACAGGGGTCGACGAGCAGTACTTC
TRBJ2-2	.	TRBD2	TRBV28	CASSSRTSGKNTGELFF	TGTGCCAGCAGTTCCAGGACTAGCGGGAAGAACACCGGGGAGCTGTTTTTT
TRBJ1-1	.	.	TRBV28	CASSLLQQEAFF	TGTGCCAGCAGTTTACTACAGCAGGAAGCTTTCTTT
TRBJ2-1	.	.	TRBV5-1	CASSLATYNEQFF	TGCGCCAGCAGCTTGGCCACCTACAATGAGCAGTTCTTC
TRBJ2-5	.	TRBD1	TRBV5-4	CASSLASGQGGSQETQYF	TGTGCCAGCAGCTTGGCGTCCGGACAGGGGGGATCTCAAGAGACCCAGTACTTC
TRBJ2-4	.	.	TRBV27	CASSLGLKNIQYF	TGTGCCAGCAGTTTAGGACTCAAAAACATTCAGTACTTC
TRBJ1-6	.	.	TRBV19	CASSSGVPGAPLHF	TGTGCCAGTAGTAGCGGTGTCCCGGGGGCACCCCTCCACTTT
TRBJ2-7	.	TRBD1	TRBV5-1	CASSLDGTGGEQYF	TGCGCCAGCAGCTTGGATGGGACAGGGGGCGAGCAGTACTTC
TRBJ2-7	once	.	TRBV18	CASSPRVVYEQYF	TGTGCCAGCTCACCCAGGGTGGTTTACGAGCAGTACTTC
TRBJ2-5	.	TRBD2	TRBV7-2	CASSLRLAGGPGYQETQYF	TGTGCCAGCAGCTTAAGGCTAGCGGGGGGGCCTGGGTACCAAGAGACCCAGTACTTC
TRBJ2-1	.	TRBD1	TRBV6-1	CASSETLRDRQYNEQFF	TGTGCCAGCAGTGAAACTCTACGGGACAGACAATACAATGAGCAGTTCTTC
TRBJ2-7	.	TRBD2	TRBV5-1	CASSLQPSGGGYEQYF	TGCGCCAGCAGCTTGCAACCCTCAGGCGGGGGGTACGAGCAGTACTTC
TRBJ2-3	few	.	TRBV7-2	CASSPSQLGASTQYF	TGTGCCAGCAGCCCTTCCCAATTGGGGGCAAGTACGCAGTATTTT
TRBJ2-5	.	TRBD2	TRBV5-4	CASSVAGGPEETQYF	TGTGCCAGCAGCGTTGCGGGAGGGCCGGAAGAGACCCAGTACTTC
TRBJ2-7	.	TRBD1	TRBV5-1	CASSLGGTGALYEQYF	TGCGCCAGCAGCTTGGGGGGGACAGGGGCCCTCTACGAGCAGTACTTC
TRBJ1-1	.	TRBD1	TRBV5-4	CASSLPGQGYTEAFF	TGTGCCAGCAGCTTGCCGGGACAGGGGTACACTGAAGCTTTCTTT
TRBJ2-3	few	TRBD2	TRBV9	CASSVGALAGRTDTQYF	TGTGCCAGCAGCGTAGGGGCGCTAGCGGGACGCACAGATACGCAGTATTTT
TRBJ2-7	.	.	TRBV5-6	CASSPGHVGSYEQYF	TGTGCCAGCAGCCCAGGTCACGTCGGCTCCTACGAGCAGTACTTC
TRBJ1-1	.	TRBD1	TRBV11-1	CASSQDGTGSKAFF	TGTGCCAGCAGCCAAGACGGGACAGGTAGTAAAGCTTTCTTT
TRBJ1-1	.	TRBD1	TRBV2	CASSDGYRGTEAFF	TGTGCCAGCAGTGATGGGTACAGGGGCACTGAAGCTTTCTTT
TRBJ1-5	.	.	TRBV7-2	CASSLERVRGGQPQHF	TGTGCCAGCAGCTTAGAGCGGGTCCGGGGCGGTCAGCCCCAGCATTTT
TRBJ1-3	many	.	TRBV30	CAWKAAGNTIYF	TGTGCCTGGAAAGCTGCAGGAAACACCATATATTTT
TRBJ1-1	once	.	TRBV19	CASRGGGSTNTEAFF	TGTGCCAGTAGGGGGGGAGGGTCCACGAACACTGAAGCTTTCTTT
TRBJ1-1	.	.	TRBV7-9	CASSTGGGGTEAFF	TGTGCCAGCAGCACTGGAGGGGGGGGGACTGAAGCTTTCTTT
TRBJ1-5	.	.	TRBV5-1	CASSFGHPNQPQHF	TGCGCCAGCAGCTTCGGTCACCCGAATCAGCCCCAGCATTTT
TRBJ2-7	few	.	TRBV5-1	CASSRERASHEQYF	TGCGCCAGCAGCCGGGAAAGAGCGAGCCACGAGCAGTACTTC
TRBJ2-5	.	TRBD2	TRBV28	CASSPGLAGVETQYF	TGTGCCAGCAGTCCGGGACTAGCGGGAGTAGAGACCCAGTACTTC
TRBJ2-5	.	TRBD2	TRBV30	CAWSVPAGGRETQYF	TGTGCCTGGAGTGTCCCAGCGGGAGGACGGGAGACCCAGTACTTC
TRBJ2-1	.	TRBD2	TRBV2	CASSESSGPYNEQFF	TGTGCCAGCAGTGAGTCTAGCGGACCTTACAATGAGCAGTTCTTC
TRBJ1-2	.	.	TRBV2	CASRARAGTDYGYTF	TGTGCCAGCAGGGCACGGGCAGGGACTGACTATGGCTACACCTTC
TRBJ2-3	.	TRBD2	TRBV11-2	CASSFPPVGGVGTDTQYF	TGTGCCAGCAGCTTTCCCCCGGTGGGGGGGGTTGGCACAGATACGCAGTATTTT
TRBJ2-7	once	.	TRBV7-2	CASSLEDFYEQYF	TGTGCCAGCAGCTTAGAGGACTTTTACGAGCAGTACTTC
TRBJ2-2	.	TRBD2	TRBV11-2	CASSLAGGGTGELFF	TGTGCCAGCAGCTTAGCGGGAGGGGGGACCGGGGAGCTGTTTTTT
TRBJ2-2	once	.	TRBV21-1	CASSKGFGRVTGESTGELFF	TGTGCCAGCAGCAAAGGGTTTGGGAGGGTGACAGGGGAAAGCACCGGGGAGCTGTTTTTT
TRBJ1-5	.	.	TRBV6-5	CASRPRQERSPQHF	TGTGCCAGCAGACCTAGACAGGAGCGAAGTCCCCAGCATTTT
TRBJ2-2	.	TRBD1	TRBV12-5	CASGFRDRGPGELFF	TGTGCTAGTGGTTTCCGGGACAGGGGCCCCGGGGAGCTGTTTTTT
TRBJ1-1	.	.	TRBV2	CASSPTVKEAFF	TGTGCCAGCAGTCCGACAGTAAAGGAAGCTTTCTTT
TRBJ1-4	.	.	TRBV5-1	CASSLGDSMEEKLFF	TGCGCCAGCAGCTTGGGAGATAGCATGGAGGAAAAACTGTTTTTT
TRBJ1-5	.	.	TRBV6-5	CASSTGTGGNQPQHF	TGTGCCAGCAGTACCGGGACTGGGGGCAATCAGCCCCAGCATTTT
TRBJ2-7	.	.	TRBV13	CASSPTGRGAYEQYF	TGTGCCAGCAGCCCTACTGGCAGGGGCGCCTACGAGCAGTACTTC
TRBJ2-3	.	.	TRBV21-1	CASSKVGGTDTQYF	TGTGCCAGCAGCAAAGTAGGAGGCACAGATACGCAGTATTTT
TRBJ2-7	.	TRBD1	TRBV30	CAWSPSRGRVYEQYF	TGTGCCTGGAGTCCTTCCAGGGGGCGGGTTTACGAGCAGTACTTC
TRBJ1-1	.	.	TRBV19	CASRPTQAGRGTEAFF	TGTGCCAGTAGGCCGACTCAGGCAGGGAGGGGCACTGAAGCTTTCTTT
TRBJ2-2	.	TRBD1	TRBV4-1	CASSQGQGRKNTGELFF	TGCGCCAGCAGCCAAGGACAGGGGCGAAAGAACACCGGGGAGCTGTTTTTT
TRBJ2-7	.	.	TRBV6-1	CASSKGQAGAYEQYF	TGTGCCAGCAGTAAAGGACAGGCGGGGGCCTACGAGCAGTACTTC
TRBJ1-3	.	.	TRBV2	CASTLREPGGTIYF	TGTGCCAGCACCCTGAGAGAACCCGGGGGCACCATATATTTT
TRBJ2-1	.	.	TRBV5-3	CASSWTEQPYEQFF	TGTGCCAGCAGCTGGACAGAACAACCGTATGAGCAGTTCTTC
TRBJ1-1	.	TRBD1	TRBV2	CASTQGAGAEAFF	TGTGCCAGCACCCAGGGGGCCGGGGCTGAAGCTTTCTTT
TRBJ2-7	.	TRBD2	TRBV28	CASSYPGLANYEQYF	TGTGCCAGCAGTTACCCGGGACTAGCCAACTACGAGCAGTACTTC
TRBJ2-6	.	.	TRBV5-1	CASSLGGAPWVSGANVLTF	TGCGCCAGCAGCTTGGGAGGCGCGCCTTGGGTCTCTGGGGCCAACGTCCTGACTTTC
TRBJ2-6	.	TRBD1	TRBV7-9	CASSRQGPSGANVLTF	TGTGCCAGCAGCCGACAGGGGCCCTCTGGGGCCAACGTCCTGACTTTC
TRBJ1-4	few	.	TRBV30	CAWRGGVEEKLFF	TGTGCCTGGAGGGGGGGGGTTGAGGAAAAACTGTTTTTT
TRBJ2-5	.	TRBD2	TRBV19	CASSISRNIGGETQYF	TGTGCCAGTAGTATATCCCGAAACATCGGGGGGGAGACCCAGTACTTC
TRBJ1-2	.	.	TRBV7-8	CASSLEARASYTF	TGTGCCAGCAGCTTAGAGGCCAGGGCAAGCTACACCTTC
TRBJ2-3	.	.	TRBV7-3	CASSLVGQNTQYF	TGTGCCAGCAGCTTGGTTGGACAGAATACGCAGTATTTT